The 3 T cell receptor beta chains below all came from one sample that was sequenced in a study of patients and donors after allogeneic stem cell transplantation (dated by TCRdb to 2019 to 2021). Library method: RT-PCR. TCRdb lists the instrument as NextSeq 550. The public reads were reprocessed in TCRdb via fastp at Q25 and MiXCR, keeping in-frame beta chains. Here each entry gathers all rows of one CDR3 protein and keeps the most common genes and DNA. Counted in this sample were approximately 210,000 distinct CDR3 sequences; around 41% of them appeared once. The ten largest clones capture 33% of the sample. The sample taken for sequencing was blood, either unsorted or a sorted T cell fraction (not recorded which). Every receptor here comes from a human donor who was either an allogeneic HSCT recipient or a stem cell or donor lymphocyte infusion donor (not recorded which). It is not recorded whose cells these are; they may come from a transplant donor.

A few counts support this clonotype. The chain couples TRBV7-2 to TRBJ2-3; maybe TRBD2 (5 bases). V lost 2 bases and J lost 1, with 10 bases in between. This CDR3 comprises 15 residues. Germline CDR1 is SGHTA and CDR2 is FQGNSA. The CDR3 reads CASSLYEAGTDTQYF. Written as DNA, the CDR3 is TGTGCCAGCAGCTTATATGAAGCGGGCACAGATACGCAGTATTTT. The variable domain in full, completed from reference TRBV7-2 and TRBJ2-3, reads GAGVSQSPSNKVTEKGKDVELRCDPISGHTALYWYRQSLGQGLEFLIYFQGNSAPDKSGLPSDRFSAERTGGSVSTLTIQRTQQEDSAVYLCASSLYEAGTDTQYFGPGTRLTVL.

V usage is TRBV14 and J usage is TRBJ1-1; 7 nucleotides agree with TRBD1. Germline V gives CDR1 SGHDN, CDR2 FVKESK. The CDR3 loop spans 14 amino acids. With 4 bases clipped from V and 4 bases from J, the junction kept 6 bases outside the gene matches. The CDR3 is CASSPRQGITEAFF. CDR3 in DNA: TGTGCCAGCAGCCCCCGACAGGGAATCACTGAAGCTTTCTTT.

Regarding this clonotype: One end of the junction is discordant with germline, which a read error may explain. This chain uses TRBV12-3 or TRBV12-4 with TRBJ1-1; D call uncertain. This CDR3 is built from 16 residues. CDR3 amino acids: CASSLDLGWPNNEAFF. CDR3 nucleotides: TGTGCCAGCAGTTTAGATTTGGGGTGGCCGAACAATGAAGCTTTCTTT.